Shown below are 21 T cell receptor beta chains from a single sample sequenced in a study of response to subunit inactivated influenza vaccine. TCRdb itself ran the RT-PCR reads through MiXCR, one entry per CDR3 protein. The sample carries 500,000 to 550,000 distinct CDR3 sequences, around 7.9% recorded once. The material was PBMCs from blood, obtained approximately 25 months after vaccination. Receptor source: a man in his fifties or sixties who received an inactivated influenza vaccine.

The gene calls are TRBV7-9 and TRBJ2-6, with a possible D match to TRBD1 (6 bases). This CDR3 comprises 16 residues. V gave up 4 bases and J gave up 12 bases, with 22 bases separating them. Per the germline V gene, CDR1 is SEHNR and CDR2 is FQNEAQ (reference sequence). CDR3 amino acids: CASSSRGPMGQGVLTF. Here the CDR3 DNA reads TGTGCCAGCAGCTCCAGGGGACCTATGGGTCAGGGCGTCCTGACTTTC.

Concerning this clonotype itself: One end of the junction fails to match germline, which may point to a read error. The rearrangement joins TRBV15 to TRBJ2-3; tentative D call: TRBD1 (6 bases). The V gene's germline CDR1 is LNHNV and CDR2 YYDKDF (reference sequence). CDR3 size: 16 residues. As DNA, the CDR3 is TGTGCCACCAGCAGGACACCCGGGACAAAAACAGAGACGCAGTATTTT. Protein sequence: CATSRTPGTKTETQYF.

The table lists this clonotype with many counts. The J gene is TRBJ1-1, the V gene TRBV19; D uncertain. This CDR3 is built from 13 residues. V was cut by 3 bases and J by 0 bases, with 5 bases left in between. Germline V gene data show CDR1 as LNHDA and CDR2 as SQIVND (reference sequence). The CDR3 loop reads CASSIVLNTEAFF. The CDR3 nucleotides read TGTGCCAGTAGTATTGTGCTGAACACTGAAGCTTTCTTT. Full variable domain (rest looked up from reference TRBV19 and TRBJ1-1): DGGITQSPKYLFRKEGQNVTLSCEQNLNHDAMYWYRQDPGQGLRLIYYSQIVNDFQKGDIAEGYSVSREKKESFPLTVTSAQKNPTAFYLCASSIVLNTEAFFGQGTRLTVV.

In this sample, this clonotype turned up many times. The V and J genes are TRBV5-1 and TRBJ1-2; D unresolved. CDR3 size: 16 residues. The germline V gene encodes CDR1 SGHRS and CDR2 YFSETQ. V was shortened by 4 bases and J by 0 bases, with 16 bases between the two germline ends. CDR3: CASSHQSGNTNYGYTF. As DNA, the CDR3 is TGCGCCAGCAGCCACCAGTCGGGGAATACTAACTATGGCTACACCTTC.

The V gene is TRBV5-6, the J gene TRBJ2-1; D is uncertain. Per germline, CDR1 SGHDT and CDR2 YYEEEE. Trimming shortened V by 5 bases and J by 0 bases, and 18 bases separated the two germline ends. The CDR3 contains 17 residues. The CDR3 DNA follows: TGTGCCAGCAGTTTTGAAGGGTACCAACGCTCCTACAATGAGCAGTTCTTC. Translated, it gives CASSFEGYQRSYNEQFF.

This clonotype has a count of ten or more. The rearrangement joins TRBV7-2 to TRBJ2-1; 8 positions match TRBD1. This CDR3 spans 13 amino acids. Germline CDR1 is SGHTA and CDR2 is FQGNSA. V shed 4 bases and J 12 bases; nucleotides not matched to a gene: 8. The CDR3 sequence is CASSSNWGTGQFF. CDR3 in DNA: TGTGCCAGCAGCTCCAATTGGGGGACAGGGCAGTTCTTC.

The chain has TRBV5-4 and TRBJ2-5; 12 positions match TRBD2. Germline-derived CDR1 and CDR2 are SGHNT and YYREEE (reference sequence). The CDR3 runs to 20 residues. V was pared by 1 base and J by 4 bases, with 17 bases of the junction left unmatched. CDR3 in DNA: TGTGCCAGCAGCTTGATCTCGTCCTTCTTACCGGGACTAGCGGGAGAGACCCAGTACTTC. This encodes CASSLISSFLPGLAGETQYF.

This clonotype was detected many times. The J gene is TRBJ1-6, the V gene TRBV9; 10 bases fit TRBD1. After removal of 4 bases from V and 6 bases from J, the junction contained 7 bases not matched to a gene. This CDR3 is 16 amino acids long. Germline CDR1 SGDLS, CDR2 YYNGEE. The CDR3 DNA follows: TGTGCCAGCAGCAAGACGGGACAGGGGAGTAATTCACCCCTCCACTTT. This sequence encodes CASSKTGQGSNSPLHF. The variable domain in full, completed from reference TRBV9 and TRBJ1-6, reads DSGVTQTPKHLITATGQRVTLRCSPRSGDLSVYWYQQSLDQGLQFLIQYYNGEERAKGNILERFSAQQFPDLHSELNLSSLELGDSALYFCASSKTGQGSNSPLHFGNGTRLTVT.

In this sample, this clonotype turned up a few times. This chain links TRBV5-4 with TRBJ2-7; 9 nucleotides agree with TRBD1. The CDR3 length is 14 residues. V lost 4 bases to trimming and J lost 5 bases; unmatched junction nucleotides: 7. Germline V gives CDR1 SGHNT, CDR2 YYREEE (reference sequence). CDR3 in amino acids: CASSPGQGSHEQYF. The CDR3 DNA is TGTGCCAGCAGCCCAGGACAGGGGTCCCACGAGCAGTACTTC.

This clonotype was recorded many times. The rearrangement joins TRBV7-2 to TRBJ2-7, with 9 nucleotides matching TRBD1. With V trimmed by 4 bases and J by 3 bases, 10 bases remained unmatched. CDR1 and CDR2 from the germline V gene are SGHTA and FQGNSA. The CDR3 is made up of 16 amino acids. This CDR3 reads CASSWAMSTGGYEQYF. For the CDR3, the DNA is TGTGCCAGCAGCTGGGCGATGTCGACAGGGGGCTACGAGCAGTACTTC.

In this sample, this clonotype turned up a few times. V gene TRBV5-1 combines with J gene TRBJ2-3; weak D call: TRBD1 (6 bases). The CDR3 has 15 residues. Trimming took 2 bases from V and 3 from J, leaving 13 bases between them. Germline values: CDR1 SGHRS, CDR2 YFSETQ. The CDR3 bases are TGCGCCAGCAGCTTCGAGGGGGTTCGGACAGATACGCAGTATTTT. It codes for CASSFEGVRTDTQYF.

The chain carries TRBV18 and TRBJ2-5, with unresolved D. Trimming removed 4 bases from V and 4 bases from J, with 10 bases in between. CDR3 size: 13 residues. Germline loops: CDR1 KGHSH, CDR2 LQKENI. CDR3 nucleotides: TGTGCCAGCTCACGAGCACCTGGAGAGACCCAGTACTTC. Translated: CASSRAPGETQYF.

This clonotype occurred a few times. The rearrangement links TRBV3-1 to TRBJ2-1; unclear D gene. The germline V and J ends were trimmed by 1 base and 10 bases, with 8 bases remaining between them. The V gene's germline CDR1 is LGHDT and CDR2 YNNKEL (reference sequence). This CDR3 is 12 amino acids long. The CDR3 sequence: CASSQVYEEQFF. CDR3 DNA: TGTGCCAGCAGCCAAGTTTATGAGGAGCAGTTCTTC.

The chain links TRBV27 to TRBJ2-3; 8 nucleotides align to TRBD1. This CDR3 is 16 amino acids long. Trimming took 3 bases from V and 1 from J; bases not matched to a gene: 6. Germline CDR1 reads MNHEY; CDR2 reads SMNVEV (reference sequence). The CDR3 sequence is CASSFLSGGRTDTQYF. The CDR3 bases are TGTGCCAGCAGTTTTTTATCAGGGGGCCGCACAGATACGCAGTATTTT.

The chain employs TRBV10-3 and TRBJ2-7, with unresolved D. V lost 8 bases and J 2 bases, leaving 10 bases between the germline ends. The CDR3 has 12 residues. The germline V gene has CDR1 ENHRY and CDR2 SYGVKD. CDR3 protein: CAISDGPYEQYF. As DNA, the CDR3 is TGTGCCATCTCGGACGGTCCCTACGAGCAGTACTTC.

The chain combines TRBV5-1 with TRBJ2-3; D is possibly TRBD1 or TRBD2 (5 bases each). This CDR3 contains 13 residues. Trimming shortened V by 4 bases and J by 4 bases, and 10 bases separated the two germline ends. CDR1 and CDR2 (germline): SGHRS, YFSETQ. The CDR3 nucleotides read TGCGCCAGCAGCATGGGACCGTCAGATACGCAGTATTTT. It specifies CASSMGPSDTQYF.

The chain couples TRBV4-2 to TRBJ2-3; TRBD2 agrees at 11 bases. In germline, CDR1 is LGHNA, CDR2 YNFKEQ. Unmatched junction bases numbered 5, after V lost 1 base and J lost 2 bases. The CDR3 runs 17 residues. The CDR3 protein is CASSQVVGLADTDTQYF. CDR3 sequence (DNA): TGTGCCAGCAGCCAAGTAGTGGGACTAGCGGACACAGATACGCAGTATTTT.

The chain employs TRBV12-3 or TRBV12-4 and TRBJ2-7, with D unresolved. Trimming pared 6 bases from V and 4 bases from J, leaving 16 bases between. There are 14 residues in the CDR3. CDR3 in DNA: TGTGCCAGCAGCACCGGGCCATCTCAATACGAGCAGTACTTC. Its protein product is CASSTGPSQYEQYF.

This clonotype was counted many times. The rearrangement joins TRBV28 to TRBJ1-3; D is uncertain. Germline assignment: CDR1 MDHEN and CDR2 SYDVKM. The CDR3 consists of 14 residues. V gave up 6 bases and J gave up 2 bases, with 11 bases separating them. CDR3 DNA: TGTGCCAGCAGCCTAGACACACCTGGAAACACCATATATTTT. Translating gives CASSLDTPGNTIYF.

The chain carries TRBV10-3 and TRBJ1-1; 8 bases are shared with TRBD1. The CDR3 loop spans 15 amino acids. J was trimmed by 5 bases and V by 2 bases; bases with no gene match: 7. The germline CDR1 and CDR2 sequences are ENHRY and SYGVKD. The chain's CDR3 is CAISETGQGGTEAFF. CDR3 sequence (DNA): TGTGCCATCAGTGAGACCGGACAGGGAGGGACTGAAGCTTTCTTT.

V and J are TRBV30 and TRBJ1-4; D is unresolved. Germline V gene sequence: CDR1 GTSNPN, CDR2 SVGIG (reference sequence). Trimming removed 4 bases at V and 8 bases at J, with 23 bases between. The CDR3 extends over 16 amino acids. The CDR3, as DNA: TGTGCCTGGAAAAATACACTGCGTGGGTCCGGAGAAAAACTGTTTTTT. This translates into CAWKNTLRGSGEKLFF.